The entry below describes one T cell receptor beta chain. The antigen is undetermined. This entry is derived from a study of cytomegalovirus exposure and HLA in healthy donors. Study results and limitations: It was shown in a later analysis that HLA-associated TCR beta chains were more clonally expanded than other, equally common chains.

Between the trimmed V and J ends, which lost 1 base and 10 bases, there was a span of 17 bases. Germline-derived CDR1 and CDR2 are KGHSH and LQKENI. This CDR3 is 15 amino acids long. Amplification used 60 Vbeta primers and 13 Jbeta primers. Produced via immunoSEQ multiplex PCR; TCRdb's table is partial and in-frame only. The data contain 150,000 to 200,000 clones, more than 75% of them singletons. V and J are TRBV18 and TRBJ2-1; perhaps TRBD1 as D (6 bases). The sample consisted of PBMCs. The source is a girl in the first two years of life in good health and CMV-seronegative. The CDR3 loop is CASSPLSRVGGEQFF. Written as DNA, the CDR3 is TGTGCCAGCTCACCACTCTCACGAGTAGGGGGAGAGCAGTTCTTC.